A selection of T cell receptor beta chains follows, all from one sample in a study of PD-L1 blockade in urothelial cancer. Assay used: immunoSEQ multiplex PCR; TCRdb lists only in-frame clones, some missing. The table includes about 48,000 clones, about 90% detected once. The material sequenced was PBMCs, taken around atezolizumab (anti-PD-L1) treatment. The source of these receptors is a man in his sixties with urothelial cancer. Each CDR3 is given with its conserved first and last residue. The D gene is left open where the match is weak. The size of a clone is reported for some rows only, either as once, few or many, or as a class for expanded clones.

v_gene	abundance	d_gene	j_gene	CDR3aa	CDR3nt
TRBV5-1	few	TRBD1	TRBJ1-2	CASSPGQGVAGYTF	TGCGCCAGCAGCCCGGGACAGGGTGTCGCCGGCTACACCTTC
TRBV19	-	TRBD1	TRBJ1-1	CASRNDRGTEAFF	TGTGCCAGTAGAAATGACAGGGGCACTGAAGCTTTCTTT
TRBV18	-	-	TRBJ2-5	CASSRTSLETQYF	TGTGCCAGCTCCCGTACTAGCCTAGAGACCCAGTACTTC
TRBV11-2	-	TRBD1	TRBJ2-5	CASSPLRQGARETQYF	TGTGCCAGCAGCCCCCTCCGACAGGGGGCGCGGGAGACCCAGTACTTC
TRBV11-2	-	TRBD1	TRBJ2-7	CASSLLGQGFNEQYF	TGTGCCAGCAGCTTACTCGGACAGGGGTTTAACGAGCAGTACTTC
TRBV6-5	-	-	TRBJ2-5	CASHTFQGLQETQYF	TGTGCCAGCCATACATTTCAGGGGCTCCAAGAGACCCAGTACTTC
TRBV7-3	once	TRBD1	TRBJ2-5	CASSLFGQGSPQETQYF	TGTGCCAGCAGCTTATTCGGACAGGGGTCACCTCAAGAGACCCAGTACTTC
TRBV6-4	-	-	TRBJ1-1	CASSAEGSTTEAFF	TGTGCCAGCAGTGCAGAGGGATCGACCACTGAAGCTTTCTTT
TRBV15	-	-	TRBJ2-7	CATSRVLGGSYEQYF	TGTGCCACCAGCAGAGTTTTGGGGGGCTCCTACGAGCAGTACTTC
TRBV18	few	TRBD2	TRBJ2-5	CASSPPGLAGQETQYF	TGTGCCAGCTCACCACCGGGACTAGCGGGGCAAGAGACCCAGTACTTC
TRBV5-1	few	-	TRBJ1-1	CASSLVMNTEAFF	TGCGCCAGCAGCTTGGTTATGAACACTGAAGCTTTCTTT
TRBV5-1	-	-	TRBJ2-6	CASSTTAPGANVLTF	TGCGCCAGCAGCACCACTGCTCCCGGGGCCAACGTCCTGACTTTC
TRBV30	-	TRBD1	TRBJ1-4	CAWSETGQANEKLFF	TGTGCCTGGAGTGAGACAGGGCAAGCTAATGAAAAACTGTTTTTT
TRBV2	-	TRBD2	TRBJ2-3	CASRSSVGRADTQYF	TGTGCCAGCAGGTCTAGCGTCGGGAGGGCAGATACGCAGTATTTT
TRBV6-6	-	-	TRBJ2-3	CASSLGTTDTQYF	TGTGCCAGCAGTCTAGGTACCACAGATACGCAGTATTTT
TRBV30	-	TRBD1	TRBJ2-7	CAWNQQGAQYEQYF	TGTGCCTGGAACCAACAGGGGGCTCAGTACGAGCAGTACTTC
TRBV9	once	TRBD2	TRBJ2-3	CASSVRGLAGGTDTQYF	TGTGCCAGCAGCGTACGGGGACTAGCGGGGGGAACAGATACGCAGTATTTT
TRBV11-2	-	-	TRBJ2-1	CASSRMGRGQYNEQFF	TGTGCCAGCAGCCGGATGGGTAGGGGCCAATACAATGAGCAGTTCTTC
TRBV11-3	-	TRBD2	TRBJ2-1	CASSPSTSGYEQFF	TGTGCCAGCAGCCCGTCGACTAGCGGGTATGAGCAGTTCTTC
TRBV4-1	-	-	TRBJ1-4	CASSRPGATNEKLFF	TGCGCCAGCAGCCGTCCCGGGGCAACTAATGAAAAACTGTTTTTT
TRBV28	-	-	TRBJ1-1	CASSLIATGNTEAFF	TGTGCCAGCAGTTTAATTGCGACAGGGAACACTGAAGCTTTCTTT
TRBV5-1	-	TRBD1	TRBJ2-5	CASSSGTGLETQYF	TGCGCCAGCAGCTCCGGGACAGGGTTGGAGACCCAGTACTTC
TRBV18	-	-	TRBJ2-2	CASSPLRDTGELFF	TGTGCCAGCTCACCACTCAGGGACACCGGGGAGCTGTTTTTT
TRBV4-3	-	TRBD2	TRBJ2-7	CASSQGPRGRENEQYF	TGCGCCAGCAGCCAAGGCCCCCGGGGGAGGGAGAACGAGCAGTACTTC
TRBV29-1	-	-	TRBJ2-7	CSVFKFGTSEQYF	TGCAGCGTTTTTAAATTCGGGACAAGCGAGCAGTACTTC
TRBV7-8	-	-	TRBJ2-4	CASSRLEAGRLAKNIQYF	TGTGCCAGCAGTCGACTGGAGGCGGGACGGCTGGCCAAAAACATTCAGTACTTC
TRBV29-1	-	TRBD1	TRBJ2-2	CSVVGRGLRSGELFF	TGCAGCGTTGTTGGCAGGGGGCTACGATCCGGGGAGCTGTTTTTT
TRBV29-1	-	TRBD1	TRBJ1-2	CSVSGTGGSYGYTF	TGCAGCGTCTCCGGGACAGGGGGCTCCTATGGCTACACCTTC
TRBV5-1	once	TRBD2	TRBJ2-7	CASSLAFGTKTYEQYF	TGCGCCAGCAGCTTGGCCTTCGGGACTAAGACCTACGAGCAGTACTTC
TRBV6-4	-	-	TRBJ2-3	CASSLEDTDTQYF	TGTGCCAGCAGCCTCGAGGACACAGATACGCAGTATTTT
TRBV5-8	-	-	TRBJ1-2	CASSPPGGARGYTF	TGTGCCAGCAGCCCACCTGGGGGGGCGCGGGGCTACACCTTC
TRBV30	-	TRBD1	TRBJ1-6	CAWSADRGAVSPLHF	TGTGCCTGGAGCGCGGACAGGGGGGCGGTTTCACCCCTCCACTTT
TRBV6-1	-	-	TRBJ2-3	CASSPVGVLTDTQYF	TGTGCCAGCAGCCCCGTCGGGGTCCTCACAGATACGCAGTATTTT
TRBV18	-	TRBD2	TRBJ2-1	CASSPRLAGGRNEQFF	TGTGCCAGCTCACCTCGGCTAGCGGGGGGGAGAAATGAGCAGTTCTTC
TRBV6-5	-	-	TRBJ1-4	CASSPRGHPEKLFF	TGTGCCAGCAGTCCCAGGGGCCACCCAGAAAAACTGTTTTTT
TRBV28	-	-	TRBJ2-7	CASSYGGGGAMGEQYF	TGTGCCAGCAGTTACGGTGGAGGGGGCGCAATGGGCGAGCAGTACTTC
TRBV19	-	TRBD2	TRBJ2-1	CASSIGGGRTGNNEQFF	TGTGCCAGTAGTATCGGGGGGGGACGTACAGGGAACAATGAGCAGTTCTTC
TRBV7-9	-	TRBD1	TRBJ1-4	CASSSGQRTTNEKLFF	TGTGCCAGCAGCTCGGGACAGCGAACAACTAATGAAAAACTGTTTTTT
TRBV7-2	-	-	TRBJ1-1	CASSPRQLSVAFF	TGTGCCAGCAGCCCGAGACAGCTAAGCGTAGCTTTCTTT
TRBV6-1	-	-	TRBJ1-4	CASSDGTGANEKLFF	TGTGCCAGCAGTGACGGAACAGGTGCTAATGAAAAACTGTTTTTT
TRBV5-4	-	-	TRBJ2-5	CASSLGDSRVQETQYF	TGTGCCAGCAGCTTGGGGGACTCCCGGGTTCAAGAGACCCAGTACTTC
TRBV6-5	-	-	TRBJ1-2	CASSTGRNYGYTF	TGTGCCAGCAGTACAGGGAGAAACTATGGCTACACCTTC
TRBV5-1	-	TRBD2	TRBJ2-3	CASSGGLALNTDTQYF	TGCGCCAGCAGCGGAGGACTAGCTCTAAATACAGATACGCAGTATTTT
TRBV15	-	-	TRBJ2-1	CATSRGGRWPHEQFF	TGTGCCACCAGCAGAGGGGGGCGCTGGCCACATGAGCAGTTCTTC
TRBV5-1	-	TRBD2	TRBJ2-5	CASSLGASGATGETQYF	TGCGCCAGCAGCTTGGGCGCTAGCGGGGCCACCGGGGAGACCCAGTACTTC
TRBV30	few	TRBD2	TRBJ2-6	CAWGRGLGANVLTF	TGTGCCTGGGGGAGGGGTCTTGGGGCCAACGTCCTGACTTTC
TRBV9	few	-	TRBJ1-6	CASSVEGLSNSPLHF	TGTGCCAGCAGCGTAGAGGGACTCTCTAATTCACCCCTCCACTTT